This is a list of T cell receptor beta chains from one sample in a study of cytomegalovirus exposure and HLA in healthy donors. Method: immunoSEQ multiplex PCR; TCRdb's copy keeps in-frame clones and lacks some. Here the sample spans some 150,000 clones, more than 80% being singletons. The sample consisted of PBMCs. These receptors were obtained from a woman in her twenties or thirties in good health and CMV-seropositive. Both conserved end residues are part of each CDR3. Each record gives: CDR3 DNA, CDR3 protein, D gene, J gene, clone size, V gene. The D gene is left open where the match is weak. Not all rows give a size; the values are once, few, many and, for expanded clones, a class.

cdr3_nt: TGTGCCAGCAGCGTAGAGGACAGGGGCATTCAGTACTTC
cdr3_aa: CASSVEDRGIQYF
d_call: TRBD1
j_call: TRBJ2-4
clone_size: -
v_call: TRBV9

cdr3_nt: TGTGCCAGCAGCCGATGGACAGAGTACAATGAGCAGTTCTTC
cdr3_aa: CASSRWTEYNEQFF
d_call: -
j_call: TRBJ2-1
clone_size: -
v_call: TRBV7-8

cdr3_nt: TGTGCCAGCAGCCTCGGAGCTCCTTCTTCAGATACGCAGTATTTT
cdr3_aa: CASSLGAPSSDTQYF
d_call: -
j_call: TRBJ2-3
clone_size: -
v_call: TRBV4-2

cdr3_nt: TGTGCCAGCAGCCCCTGGCCCGGGGGGGCCGGGGAGCTGTTTTTT
cdr3_aa: CASSPWPGGAGELFF
d_call: TRBD2
j_call: TRBJ2-2
clone_size: few
v_call: TRBV5-6

cdr3_nt: TGTGCCAGCAGCAGTACGCCCGGAGGGAACACTGAAGCTTTCTTT
cdr3_aa: CASSSTPGGNTEAFF
d_call: -
j_call: TRBJ1-1
clone_size: -
v_call: TRBV13

cdr3_nt: TGTGCCAGCAGCTTGAGGACAGGGAGTAATGAAAAACTGTTTTTT
cdr3_aa: CASSLRTGSNEKLFF
d_call: TRBD1
j_call: TRBJ1-4
clone_size: -
v_call: TRBV5-6

cdr3_nt: TGTTCCAGCAGCCCCGGCGGGGCCAGGGAAAATTCACCCCTCCACTTT
cdr3_aa: CSSSPGGARENSPLHF
d_call: -
j_call: TRBJ1-6
clone_size: -
v_call: TRBV7-9

cdr3_nt: TGTGCCAGCAGCCCAGCGGGGAGCTCCTACAATGAGCAGTTCTTC
cdr3_aa: CASSPAGSSYNEQFF
d_call: TRBD2
j_call: TRBJ2-1
clone_size: -
v_call: TRBV7-2

cdr3_nt: TGTGCCAGCAGTAGACAGGGGGGGAACACTGAAGCTTTCTTT
cdr3_aa: CASSRQGGNTEAFF
d_call: TRBD1
j_call: TRBJ1-1
clone_size: -
v_call: TRBV27

cdr3_nt: TGCGCCAGCGGGACAGGGGCTCACTCTGGAAACACCATATATTTT
cdr3_aa: CASGTGAHSGNTIYF
d_call: TRBD1
j_call: TRBJ1-3
clone_size: -
v_call: TRBV5-1

cdr3_nt: TGTGCCAGCCGGGACTCGGGGACAGGGGTTACTAAGTACTTC
cdr3_aa: CASRDSGTGVTKYF
d_call: TRBD1
j_call: TRBJ2-7
clone_size: -
v_call: TRBV2

cdr3_nt: TGTGCCAGCAGCCCGACAGGGCCGACAGATACGCAGTATTTT
cdr3_aa: CASSPTGPTDTQYF
d_call: TRBD1
j_call: TRBJ2-3
clone_size: -
v_call: TRBV7-3

cdr3_nt: TGTGCCTGGAGTGATCCCAGGCCTGGGACCCAGTACTTC
cdr3_aa: CAWSDPRPGTQYF
d_call: -
j_call: TRBJ2-5
clone_size: -
v_call: TRBV30

cdr3_nt: TGTGCCAGCAGTTACTCGAATCCGGGGCGGGGCTACGAGCAGTACTTC
cdr3_aa: CASSYSNPGRGYEQYF
d_call: -
j_call: TRBJ2-7
clone_size: -
v_call: TRBV6-5

cdr3_nt: TGTGCCAGCAGTTACGCCGGGACTTTTAATTCACCCCTCCACTTT
cdr3_aa: CASSYAGTFNSPLHF
d_call: -
j_call: TRBJ1-6
clone_size: -
v_call: TRBV6-5

cdr3_nt: TGTGCCAGCAGCTTGGCAGGGGACTATAATGAAAAACTGTTTTTT
cdr3_aa: CASSLAGDYNEKLFF
d_call: -
j_call: TRBJ1-4
clone_size: -
v_call: TRBV5-6

cdr3_nt: TGTGCCATCAGTGGCCAGGGGGCACAGGATTCACCCCTCCACTTT
cdr3_aa: CAISGQGAQDSPLHF
d_call: TRBD1
j_call: TRBJ1-6
clone_size: -
v_call: TRBV10-3